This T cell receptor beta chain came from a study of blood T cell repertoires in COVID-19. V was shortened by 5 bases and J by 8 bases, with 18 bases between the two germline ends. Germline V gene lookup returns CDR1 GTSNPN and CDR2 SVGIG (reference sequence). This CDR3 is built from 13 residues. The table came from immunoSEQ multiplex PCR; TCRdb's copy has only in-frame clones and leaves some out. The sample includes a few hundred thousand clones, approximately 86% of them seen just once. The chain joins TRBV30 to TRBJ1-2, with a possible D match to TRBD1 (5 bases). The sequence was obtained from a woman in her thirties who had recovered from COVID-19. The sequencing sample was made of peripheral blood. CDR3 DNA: TGTGCCTGGGGTTCTGGGGGGAAGCTGGGCTACACCTTC. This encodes CAWGSGGKLGYTF.